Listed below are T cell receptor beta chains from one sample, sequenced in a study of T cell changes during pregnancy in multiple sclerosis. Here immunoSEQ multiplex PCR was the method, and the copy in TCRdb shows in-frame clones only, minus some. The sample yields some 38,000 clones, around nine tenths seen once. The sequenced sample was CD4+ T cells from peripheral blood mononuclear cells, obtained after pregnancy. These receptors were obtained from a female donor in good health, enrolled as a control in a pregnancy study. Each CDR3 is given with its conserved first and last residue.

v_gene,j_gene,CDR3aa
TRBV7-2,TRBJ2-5,CASSLDRGRQETQYF
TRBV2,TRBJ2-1,CASSESGLARAGVQFF
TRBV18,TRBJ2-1,CASSRMDRALLDNEQFF
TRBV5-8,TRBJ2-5,CASSRVVQETQYF
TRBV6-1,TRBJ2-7,CASGDKSYREQYF
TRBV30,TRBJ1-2,CAWRGRGMGRYTF
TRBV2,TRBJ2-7,CASSVIRLAGTSYEQYF
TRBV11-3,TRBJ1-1,CASSPRNTEAFF
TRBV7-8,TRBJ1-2,CASSFRGLTFSNYGYTF
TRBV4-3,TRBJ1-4,CASSQVKDRGEKLFF
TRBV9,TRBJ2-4,CASSVEQGANIQYF
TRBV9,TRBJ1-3,CASSPESSGNTIYF
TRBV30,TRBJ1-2,CAWRASTGTYGYTF
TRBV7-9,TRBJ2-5,CASSPGQGGKTQYF
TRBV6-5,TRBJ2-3,CASSYSVGPTTDTQYF
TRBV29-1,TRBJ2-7,CSVRGQNSYEQYF
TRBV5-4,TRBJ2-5,CASSNQGSGYETQYF
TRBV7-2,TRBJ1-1,CASSHPQGWETEAFF
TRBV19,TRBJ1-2,CASLDRGRIYGYTF
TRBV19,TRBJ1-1,CASSKTGVTEAFF
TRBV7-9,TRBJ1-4,CASSWTGRDEKLFF
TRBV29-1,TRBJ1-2,CSSQGLSGYTF
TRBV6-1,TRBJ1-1,CASGLAGVAFF
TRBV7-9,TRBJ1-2,CASSLAGQNYGYTF
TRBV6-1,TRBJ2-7,CASSEAAGWEQYF
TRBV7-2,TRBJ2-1,CASSSGLAGSSYNEQFF
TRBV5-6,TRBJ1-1,CASSFADSSEAFF
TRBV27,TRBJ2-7,CASSSRPDRVLFEQYF